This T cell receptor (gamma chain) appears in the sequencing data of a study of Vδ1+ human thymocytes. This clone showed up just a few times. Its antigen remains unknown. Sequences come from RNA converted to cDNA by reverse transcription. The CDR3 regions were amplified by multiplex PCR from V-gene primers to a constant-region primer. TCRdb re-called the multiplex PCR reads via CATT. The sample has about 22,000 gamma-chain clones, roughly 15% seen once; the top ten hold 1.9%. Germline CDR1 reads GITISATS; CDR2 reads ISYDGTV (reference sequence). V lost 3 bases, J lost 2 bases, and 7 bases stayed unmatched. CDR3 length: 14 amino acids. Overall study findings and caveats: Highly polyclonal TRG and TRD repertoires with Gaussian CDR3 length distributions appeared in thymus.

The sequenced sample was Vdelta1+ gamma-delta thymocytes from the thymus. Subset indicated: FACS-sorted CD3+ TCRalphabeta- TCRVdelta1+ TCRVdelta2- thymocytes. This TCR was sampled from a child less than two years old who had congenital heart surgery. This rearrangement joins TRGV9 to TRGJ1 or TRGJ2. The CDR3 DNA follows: TGTGCCTTGTGGGAGCCGGGTGATTATTATAAGAAACTCTTT. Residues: CALWEPGDYYKKLF.